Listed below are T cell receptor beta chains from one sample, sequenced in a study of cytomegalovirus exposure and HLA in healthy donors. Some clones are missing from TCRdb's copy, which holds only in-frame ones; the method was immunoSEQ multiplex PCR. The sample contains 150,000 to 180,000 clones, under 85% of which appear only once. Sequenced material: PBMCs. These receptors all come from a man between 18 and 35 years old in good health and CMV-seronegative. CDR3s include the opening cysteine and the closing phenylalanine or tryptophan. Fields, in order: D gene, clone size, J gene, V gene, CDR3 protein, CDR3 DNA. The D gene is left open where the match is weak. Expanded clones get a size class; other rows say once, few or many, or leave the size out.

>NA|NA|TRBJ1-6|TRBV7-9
CSSSLDQDSSHSYNSPLHF
TGTTCCAGCAGCTTAGACCAGGATTCCTCACACTCCTATAATTCACCCCTCCACTTT
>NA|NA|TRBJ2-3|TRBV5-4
CASSLGSASSTDTQYF
TGTGCCAGCAGCTTGGGTAGCGCATCTAGCACAGATACGCAGTATTTT
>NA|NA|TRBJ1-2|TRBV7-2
CASSYDGVANYGYTF
TGTGCCAGCAGCTACGACGGAGTAGCTAACTATGGCTACACCTTC
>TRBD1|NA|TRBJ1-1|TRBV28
CASSLRRQGGTEAFF
TGTGCCAGCAGTTTACGTCGACAGGGGGGGACTGAAGCTTTCTTT
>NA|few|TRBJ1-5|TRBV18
CASSPSGHPNQPQHF
TGTGCCAGCTCACCATCGGGACACCCTAATCAGCCCCAGCATTTT
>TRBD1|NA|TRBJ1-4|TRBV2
CASNDRVIEKLFF
TGTGCCAGCAATGACAGGGTCATTGAAAAACTGTTTTTT
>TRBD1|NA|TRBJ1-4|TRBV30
CAWSAGTGFNEKLFF
TGTGCCTGGAGTGCTGGGACAGGCTTTAATGAAAAACTGTTTTTT
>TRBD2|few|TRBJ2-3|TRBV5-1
CASSLILSSAGADTDTQYF
TGCGCCAGCAGCTTGATCCTCTCATCAGCGGGGGCCGACACAGATACGCAGTATTTT
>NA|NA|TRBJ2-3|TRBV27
CASSLFSAFTDTQYF
TGTGCCAGCAGTTTATTCAGTGCCTTCACAGATACGCAGTATTTT
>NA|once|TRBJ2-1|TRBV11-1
CASSLEGGASYNEQFF
TGTGCCAGCAGCTTAGAGGGGGGGGCCTCCTACAATGAGCAGTTCTTC
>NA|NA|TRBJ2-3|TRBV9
CASSAWAGDTDTQYF
TGTGCCAGCAGCGCTTGGGCAGGGGACACAGATACGCAGTATTTT
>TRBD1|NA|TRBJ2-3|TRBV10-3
CATGQGADTQYF
TGTGCCACCGGACAGGGGGCAGATACGCAGTATTTT
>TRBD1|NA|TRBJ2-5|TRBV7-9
CASSPQGGRETQYF
TGTGCCAGCAGCCCCCAAGGGGGCCGGGAGACCCAGTACTTC
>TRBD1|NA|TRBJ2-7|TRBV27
CASINSGTVGPYEQYF
TGTGCCAGCATCAATTCCGGGACAGTGGGCCCCTACGAGCAGTACTTC
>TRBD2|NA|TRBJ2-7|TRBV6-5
CASSYSPSGGAYEQYF
TGTGCCAGCAGTTACTCGCCGAGCGGGGGGGCCTACGAGCAGTACTTC
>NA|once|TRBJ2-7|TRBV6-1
CASSELSQGRYEQYF
TGTGCCAGCAGTGAGCTATCGCAGGGTCGGTACGAGCAGTACTTC
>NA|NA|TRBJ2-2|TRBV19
CASSMRGNTGELFF
TGTGCCAGTAGTATGCGGGGGAACACCGGGGAGCTGTTTTTT
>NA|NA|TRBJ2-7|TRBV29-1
CSVQLGARDKSF
TGCAGCGTTCAACTAGGGGCCCGGGACAAGTCCTTC
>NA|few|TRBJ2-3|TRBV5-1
CASSLRVGDTQYF
TGCGCCAGCAGTCTCCGCGTCGGGGATACGCAGTATTTT
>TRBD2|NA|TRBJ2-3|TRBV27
CASSFSIIAGGTDTQYF
TGTGCCAGCAGTTTCTCCATTATAGCGGGGGGGACAGATACGCAGTATTTT
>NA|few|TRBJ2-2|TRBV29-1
CSVLPRGSSGELFF
TGCAGCGTTTTACCCAGGGGATCGTCCGGGGAGCTGTTTTTT
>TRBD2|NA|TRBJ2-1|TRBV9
CASSVEPLGSGSSYNEQFF
TGTGCCAGCAGCGTAGAGCCCCTCGGTAGCGGGAGCTCCTACAATGAGCAGTTCTTC